This entry lists 31 T cell receptor beta chains sequenced from one sample in a study of blood T cell repertoires in COVID-19. The assay was immunoSEQ multiplex PCR, and TCRdb's table has in-frame clones only and misses some. The sample has roughly 75,000 clones, roughly 89% seen once. The sequencing sample was made of peripheral blood. The receptors originated from a man between 60 and 75 years old with acute or convalescent COVID-19.

This clone was observed a few times. This chain links TRBV18 with TRBJ2-3; 11 bases agree with TRBD2. CDR3 length: 16 amino acids. V trimming: 3 bases; J trimming: 5 bases; junction bases outside the gene matches: 7. Germline V gene data show CDR1 as KGHSH and CDR2 as LQKENI. CDR3 region: CASSPIAGGPQDTQYF. The DNA of the CDR3 is TGTGCCAGCTCACCCATAGCGGGAGGGCCCCAAGATACGCAGTATTTT.

This chain connects TRBV6-5 to TRBJ2-2, with TRBD2 matching over 7 bases. The germline V gene has CDR1 MNHEY and CDR2 SVGAGI. The CDR3 loop spans 14 amino acids. After removal of 5 bases from V and 6 bases from J, the junction contained 6 bases not matched to a gene. The CDR3: CASSTLGRPGELFF. Here the CDR3 DNA reads TGTGCCAGCAGTACCCTCGGGAGGCCCGGGGAGCTGTTTTTT.

The chain couples TRBV7-2 to TRBJ2-5, with TRBD2 matching 7 bases. This CDR3 is built from 16 residues. CDR1 and CDR2 from the germline V gene are SGHTA and FQGNSA. Unmatched junction bases numbered 9, after V lost 0 bases and J lost 5 bases. The CDR3 here is CASSLAPAGVGETQYF. The CDR3 DNA reads TGTGCCAGCAGCTTAGCGCCTGCGGGAGTTGGTGAGACCCAGTACTTC.

The CDR3: CASSQDLVSGRAGELFF. CDR3 nucleotides: TGTGCCAGCAGCCAAGATCTTGTTAGCGGGAGGGCGGGGGAGCTGTTTTTT. V is TRBV3-1 (or the pseudogene TRBV3-2) and J is TRBJ2-2, with 11 bases matching TRBD2. The CDR3 has 17 amino acids. Germline V gives CDR1 LGHDT, CDR2 YNNKEL (reference sequence). V shed 0 bases and J 8 bases; nucleotides not matched to a gene: 8.

This clone was detected once. The CDR3 reads CASSQGGAGEKLFF. Written as DNA, the CDR3 is TGCGCCAGCAGCCAGGGAGGCGCAGGTGAAAAACTGTTTTTT. V gene TRBV4-1 combines with J gene TRBJ1-4; no definite D call. V dropped 3 bases and J dropped 7 bases, with 12 bases sitting between them. This CDR3 contains 14 residues. Germline V gene sequence: CDR1 MGHRA, CDR2 YSYEKL.

This chain joins TRBV5-4 and TRBJ1-4; possible D gene TRBD1, 5 bases. The CDR3 has 15 residues. Germline V CDR1 and CDR2: SGHNT, YYREEE (reference sequence). Trimming took off 4 bases at V and 1 base at J, with 11 bases between the two ends. The CDR3 nucleotides are TGTGCCAGCAGCCCCTGGGGGGAAACTAATGAAAAACTGTTTTTT. Its protein product is CASSPWGETNEKLFF.

V gene TRBV6-5 combines with J gene TRBJ1-3; D is ambiguous. This CDR3 region has 15 residues. V lost 1 base, J lost 1 base, and 8 bases lay in between. Germline V CDR1 and CDR2: MNHEY, SVGAGI. CDR3 loop: CASSYLLSSGNTIYF. The CDR3 nucleotides are TGTGCCAGCAGTTACTTGTTGTCTTCTGGAAACACCATATATTTT.

The gene calls are TRBV11-2 and TRBJ2-5; tentative D call: TRBD1 (5 bases). This CDR3 region has 17 residues. Germline lookup yields CDR1 SGHAT and CDR2 FQNNGV. Trimming took off 5 bases at V and 1 base at J, with 20 bases between the two ends. For the CDR3, the DNA is TGTGCCAGCAGCCAAGGGGCTCGGCCCTTGTCCCAAGAGACCCAGTACTTC. Its protein product is CASSQGARPLSQETQYF.

The gene calls are TRBV5-1 and TRBJ2-3; TRBD2 matches 11 bases. This CDR3 has 15 residues. J lost 4 bases, V lost 8 bases, and 9 bases had no gene match. The germline V gene has CDR1 SGHRS and CDR2 YFSETQ. The CDR3 loop reads CASSGRGMSPDTQYF. CDR3 nucleotide sequence: TGCGCCAGTAGCGGGAGGGGGATGAGCCCAGATACGCAGTATTTT.

The CDR3 spells CASSQMGPGHFEQYF. For the CDR3, the DNA is TGTGCCAGCAGCCAGATGGGTCCGGGACACTTTGAGCAGTACTTC. V and J are TRBV4-2 and TRBJ2-7; a weak D match, TRBD1 (6 bases). V was pared by 3 bases and J by 7 bases, with 19 bases between. CDR3 length: 15 amino acids. Germline CDR1 reads LGHNA; CDR2 reads YNFKEQ.

The chain links TRBV29-1 to TRBJ2-7; possible D gene TRBD2, 5 bases. The V gene's germline CDR1 is SQVTM and CDR2 ANQGSEA. Trimming shortened V by 2 bases and J by 1 base, and 15 bases separated the two germline ends. This CDR3 is built from 15 residues. In DNA, the CDR3 is TGCAGCGTTGAACAATGGGTAGCGAGATCCTACGAGCAGTACTTC. Its translation: CSVEQWVARSYEQYF.

This clone was recorded once. The chain recombines TRBV10-1 with TRBJ2-7; 10 nucleotides agree with TRBD2. V lost 1 base, J lost 3 bases, and 6 bases stayed unmatched. The CDR3 spans 16 residues. Germline CDR1 WNHNN, CDR2 SYGVQD (reference sequence). The CDR3 coding sequence is TGCGCCAGCAGTGAGTGGGCTAGCGGGAGTGTCTACGAGCAGTACTTC. Translating it yields CASSEWASGSVYEQYF.

The chain joins TRBV18 to TRBJ2-1, with D possibly matching TRBD1 (6 bases). V was clipped by 3 bases and J by 3 bases, with 15 bases between them. The CDR3 spans 16 residues. The V gene's germline CDR1 is KGHSH and CDR2 LQKENI. For the CDR3, the DNA is TGTGCCAGCTCACCCCGGGACACCCAACGCTACAATGAGCAGTTCTTC. Translating it yields CASSPRDTQRYNEQFF. Filled out from reference TRBV18 and TRBJ2-1, the complete variable domain reads NAGVMQNPRHLVRRRGQEARLRCSPMKGHSHVYWYRQLPEEGLKFMVYLQKENIIDESGMPKERFSAEFPKEGPSILRIQQVVRGDSAAYFCASSPRDTQRYNEQFFGPGTRLTVL.

This clone came up a few times. J is TRBJ1-1 and V is TRBV5-1, with D possibly TRBD1 on 5 matching bases. This CDR3 region has 13 residues. V lost 2 bases, J lost 3 bases, and 8 bases lay in between. The germline V gene has CDR1 SGHRS and CDR2 YFSETQ. CDR3 region: CASSLGVDTEAFF. The CDR3 DNA follows: TGCGCCAGCAGCTTAGGGGTGGACACTGAAGCTTTCTTT.

This clone came up a few times. The chain links TRBV5-1 to TRBJ2-2, with D possibly matching TRBD1 (5 bases). This CDR3 has 13 residues. V shed 4 bases and J shed 5 bases, with 9 bases lying between them. The germline CDR1 and CDR2 sequences are SGHRS and YFSETQ. DNA for the CDR3: TGCGCCAGCAGCCAGGGTTGGACCGGGGAGCTGTTTTTT. Residues: CASSQGWTGELFF.

The gene calls are TRBV28 and TRBJ1-6; D is unresolved. The CDR3 contains 13 residues. Germline CDR1 reads MDHEN; CDR2 reads SYDVKM. The V gene lost 6 bases and the J gene lost 8 bases, with 11 bases spanning the gap. The CDR3 DNA reads as TGTGCCAGCAGGCACGAACAGTATTCACCCCTCCACTTT. Protein product: CASRHEQYSPLHF.

V gene TRBV3-1 (or the pseudogene TRBV3-2) combines with J gene TRBJ1-2; 8 bases map to TRBD1. Germline assignment: CDR1 LGHDT and CDR2 YNNKEL (reference sequence). Trimming at V came to 3 bases and at J to 2 bases, leaving 2 bases not matched to a gene. This CDR3 has 14 amino acids. The CDR3 spells CASSQGQVNYGYTF. Here the CDR3 DNA reads TGTGCCAGCAGCCAGGGACAGGTCAACTATGGCTACACCTTC.

The chain couples TRBV29-1 to TRBJ1-5; 7 nucleotides match TRBD1. The CDR3 extends over 13 amino acids. The germline V gene has CDR1 SQVTM and CDR2 ANQGSEA. The V segment lost 6 bases and the J segment 2 bases; nucleotides outside the gene matches: 4. The CDR3 loop is CSVYTGGNQPQHF. The CDR3 DNA is TGCAGCGTCTATACAGGGGGCAATCAGCCCCAGCATTTT.

The chain has TRBV5-1 and TRBJ1-6; D perhaps matches TRBD1 (6 bases). Trimming took off 1 base at V and 7 bases at J, with 12 bases between the two ends. The CDR3 contains 15 residues. Germline values: CDR1 SGHRS, CDR2 YFSETQ. CDR3 sequence (DNA): TGCGCCAGCAGCTTGTGGTCAGGGGAGAATTCACCCCTCCACTTT. Encoded protein: CASSLWSGENSPLHF.

This clone was counted once. CDR3 nucleotide sequence: TGCGCCAGCAGTGAGTCCCTCGGCTACAATGAGCAGTTCTTC. Translating gives CASSESLGYNEQFF. The V gene is TRBV10-2, the J gene TRBJ2-1; D ambiguous. Looked up from germline, CDR1 is WSHSY and CDR2 is SAAADI. V lost 0 bases and J 3 bases, leaving 6 bases between the germline ends. This CDR3 spans 14 amino acids.

The chain combines TRBV3-1 (or the pseudogene TRBV3-2) with TRBJ1-2, with D possibly TRBD1 on 5 matching bases. Germline V lookup: CDR1 LGHDT, CDR2 YNNKEL (reference sequence). The CDR3 consists of 15 residues. Trimming cost V 4 bases and J 8 bases, with 20 bases left between them. The DNA for the CDR3 is TGTGCCAGCAGCCCGTTCGAAGGGGCCGCCGGGGGCTACACCTTC. It yields the protein CASSPFEGAAGGYTF.

This sequence joins TRBV10-3 and TRBJ2-1, with D maybe TRBD2 (5 bases). CDR1 and CDR2 (germline): ENHRY, SYGVKD. The V end was cut by 3 bases, the J end by 6 bases, with 6 bases between. CDR3 size: 12 residues. The CDR3 here is CAISDGVNEQFF. DNA of the CDR3: TGTGCCATCAGTGACGGGGTCAATGAGCAGTTCTTC.

This rearrangement joins TRBV5-1 to TRBJ1-4; D ambiguous. The CDR3 covers 15 residues. V was pared by 1 base and J by 4 bases, with 11 bases between. From germline, CDR1 is SGHRS and CDR2 YFSETQ. CDR3 bases: TGCGCCAGCAGCTTGCCCGACTCCGGTAATGAAAAACTGTTTTTT. This gives the protein CASSLPDSGNEKLFF.

The chain has TRBV6-2 or TRBV6-3 and TRBJ2-3; 7 positions agree with TRBD2. J was trimmed by 4 bases and V by 2 bases; bases with no gene match: 3. The CDR3 is made up of 14 amino acids. Germline lookup yields CDR1 MNHEY and CDR2 SVGEGT. CDR3 in DNA: TGTGCCAGCAGTTACGGGGGGGGTCCAGATACGCAGTATTTT. Amino acids: CASSYGGGPDTQYF.

A few counts support this clone. The gene calls are TRBV28 and TRBJ2-7; D gene uncertain. Trimming took off 10 bases at V and 2 bases at J, with 15 bases between the two ends. From germline, CDR1 is MDHEN and CDR2 SYDVKM. CDR3 length: 13 amino acids. The CDR3 loop reads CATKKTATYEQYF. The DNA for the CDR3 is TGTGCCACCAAAAAAACAGCAACCTACGAGCAGTACTTC.

The gene calls are TRBV6-5 and TRBJ1-1, with 9 bases identical to TRBD1. CDR3 size: 13 residues. Trimming removed 6 bases from V and 6 bases from J; junction bases left unmatched: 5. Germline V gene sequence: CDR1 MNHEY, CDR2 SVGAGI. The CDR3 coding sequence is TGTGCCAGCAGGCCCACAGGGGGCTCTGAAGCTTTCTTT. Its translation is CASRPTGGSEAFF.

The chain employs TRBV30 and TRBJ1-1; the D is unclear. V gave up 2 bases and J gave up 10 bases, with 20 bases separating them. CDR3 length: 14 residues. Germline lookup yields CDR1 GTSNPN and CDR2 SVGIG (reference sequence). The CDR3 DNA is TGTGCCTGGAGTAGTAATCGTCACAGCTTACGAGCTTTCTTT. Protein product: CAWSSNRHSLRAFF.

Here the CDR3 DNA reads TGTGCCAGCTCCCCGTTAATGAACACTGAAGCTTTCTTT. Protein: CASSPLMNTEAFF. The chain joins TRBV18 to TRBJ1-1, with unresolved D. Germline V gene lookup returns CDR1 KGHSH and CDR2 LQKENI. This CDR3 is 13 amino acids long. Trimming stripped 6 bases from V and 0 bases from J, with 8 bases between.

In its sample, this clone was seen a few times. The chain is built from TRBV7-8 and TRBJ2-7; D uncertain. Germline V lookup: CDR1 SGHVS, CDR2 FQNEAQ. The V end was cut by 8 bases, the J end by 1 base, with 6 bases between. The CDR3 is made up of 11 amino acids. The CDR3 here is CASGESYEQYF. DNA for the CDR3: TGTGCCAGCGGAGAGTCCTACGAGCAGTACTTC.

V gene TRBV4-1 combines with J gene TRBJ2-3, with D possibly TRBD1 on 6 matching bases. This CDR3 contains 15 residues. Germline V gives CDR1 MGHRA, CDR2 YSYEKL. V was trimmed by 0 bases and J by 0 bases, leaving 7 bases between them. The CDR3 loop is CASSQDGQSTDTQYF. The CDR3 bases are TGCGCCAGCAGCCAAGATGGACAGAGCACAGATACGCAGTATTTT.

V is TRBV27 and J is TRBJ1-1, with 8 bases that match TRBD1. V dropped 6 bases and J dropped 4; count of bases not matched to a gene: 7. The length of the CDR3 is 14 residues. Per the germline V gene, CDR1 is MNHEY and CDR2 is SMNVEV (reference sequence). CDR3 residues: CASRFRQGATEAFF. The CDR3 region has the DNA TGTGCCAGCAGGTTCCGTCAGGGGGCCACTGAAGCTTTCTTT.